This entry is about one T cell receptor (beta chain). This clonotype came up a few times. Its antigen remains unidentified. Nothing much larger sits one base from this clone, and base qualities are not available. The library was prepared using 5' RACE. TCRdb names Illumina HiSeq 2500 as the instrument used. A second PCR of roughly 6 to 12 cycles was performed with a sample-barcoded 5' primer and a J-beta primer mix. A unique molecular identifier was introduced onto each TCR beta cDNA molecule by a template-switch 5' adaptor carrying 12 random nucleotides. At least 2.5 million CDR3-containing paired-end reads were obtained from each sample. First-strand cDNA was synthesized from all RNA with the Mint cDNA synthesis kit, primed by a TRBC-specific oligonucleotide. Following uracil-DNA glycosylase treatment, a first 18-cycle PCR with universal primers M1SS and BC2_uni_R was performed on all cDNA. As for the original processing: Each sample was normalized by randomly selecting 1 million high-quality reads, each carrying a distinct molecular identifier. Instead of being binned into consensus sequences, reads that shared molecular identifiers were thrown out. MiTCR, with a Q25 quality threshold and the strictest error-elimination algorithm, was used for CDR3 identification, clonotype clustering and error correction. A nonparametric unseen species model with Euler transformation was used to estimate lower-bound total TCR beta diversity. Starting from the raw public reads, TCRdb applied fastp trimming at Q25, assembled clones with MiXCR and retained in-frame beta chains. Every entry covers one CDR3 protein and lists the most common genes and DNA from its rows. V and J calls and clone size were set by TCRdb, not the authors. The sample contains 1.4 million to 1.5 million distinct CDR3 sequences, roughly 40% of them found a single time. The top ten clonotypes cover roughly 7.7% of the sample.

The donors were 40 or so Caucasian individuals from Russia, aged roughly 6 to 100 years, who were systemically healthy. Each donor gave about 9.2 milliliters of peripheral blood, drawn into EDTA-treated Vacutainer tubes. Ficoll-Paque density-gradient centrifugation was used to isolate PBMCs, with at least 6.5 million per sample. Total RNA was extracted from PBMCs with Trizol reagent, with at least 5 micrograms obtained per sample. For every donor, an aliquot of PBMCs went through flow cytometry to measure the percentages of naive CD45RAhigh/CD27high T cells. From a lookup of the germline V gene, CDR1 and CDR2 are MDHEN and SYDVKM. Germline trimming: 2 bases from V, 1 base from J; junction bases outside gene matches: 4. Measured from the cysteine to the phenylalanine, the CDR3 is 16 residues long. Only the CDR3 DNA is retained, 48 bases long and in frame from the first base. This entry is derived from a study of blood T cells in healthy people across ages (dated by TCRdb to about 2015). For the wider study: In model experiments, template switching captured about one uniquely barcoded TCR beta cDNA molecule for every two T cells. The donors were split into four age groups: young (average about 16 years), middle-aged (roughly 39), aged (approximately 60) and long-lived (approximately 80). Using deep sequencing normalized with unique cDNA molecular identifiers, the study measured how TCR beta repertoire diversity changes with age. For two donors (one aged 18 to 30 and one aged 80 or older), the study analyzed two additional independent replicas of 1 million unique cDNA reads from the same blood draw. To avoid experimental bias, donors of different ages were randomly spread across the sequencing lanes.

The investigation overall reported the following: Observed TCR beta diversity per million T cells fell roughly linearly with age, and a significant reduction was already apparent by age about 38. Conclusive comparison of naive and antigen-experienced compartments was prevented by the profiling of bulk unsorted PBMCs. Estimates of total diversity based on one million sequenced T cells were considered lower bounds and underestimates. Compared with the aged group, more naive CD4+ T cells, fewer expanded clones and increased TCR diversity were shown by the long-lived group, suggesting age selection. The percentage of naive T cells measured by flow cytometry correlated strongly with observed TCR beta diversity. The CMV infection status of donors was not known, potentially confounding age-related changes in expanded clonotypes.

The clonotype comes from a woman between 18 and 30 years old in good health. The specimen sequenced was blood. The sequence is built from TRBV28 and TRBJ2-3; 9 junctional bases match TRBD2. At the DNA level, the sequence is TGTGCCAGCAGTTTAGGGGCTAGCGGGGGCACAGATACGCAGTATTTT. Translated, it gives CASSLGASGGTDTQYF.